One TCR beta chain is described in this entry. Its matching antigen is unknown. The data were taken from a study of regulatory and conventional T cells in RAG deficiency. The sorted conventional CD4+ T cells were CD25-low and CD127-high, with genomic DNA sequenced. Study-wide findings and caveats: Other subsets showed approximately 10-fold reductions, but Treg unique TCR beta sequences fell 95 to 100-fold in these patients. Omenn patients showed >90% Treg-Tconv overlap and shorter CDR3 lengths. Control T-cell subsets had markedly higher Shannon entropy and lower Simpson indices than RAG-deficient patients.

Produced via immunoSEQ multiplex PCR; TCRdb's table is partial and in-frame only. The top ten hold just under 3.5% of the sample, which has under 45,000 clones, about 76% seen once. These records were also assigned to another study, of regulatory T cells. That source notes: The primer mix had 52 TRBV and 13 TRBJ primers.

The specimen was CD4+ effector T cells sorted from blood. The clonotype originates from a human donor in good health.

The CDR3 sequence is CASSSENSYRGAGELFF. The CDR3 bases are TGTGCCAGCTCATCGGAGAATTCTTACAGGGGGGCCGGGGAGCTGTTTTTT. The chain couples TRBV18 to TRBJ2-2; 8 bases agree with TRBD1. The CDR3 sequence is 17 residues long. The junction had 14 bases not matched to a gene; V was cut back by 5 bases and J by 6 bases. Per germline, CDR1 KGHSH and CDR2 LQKENI.